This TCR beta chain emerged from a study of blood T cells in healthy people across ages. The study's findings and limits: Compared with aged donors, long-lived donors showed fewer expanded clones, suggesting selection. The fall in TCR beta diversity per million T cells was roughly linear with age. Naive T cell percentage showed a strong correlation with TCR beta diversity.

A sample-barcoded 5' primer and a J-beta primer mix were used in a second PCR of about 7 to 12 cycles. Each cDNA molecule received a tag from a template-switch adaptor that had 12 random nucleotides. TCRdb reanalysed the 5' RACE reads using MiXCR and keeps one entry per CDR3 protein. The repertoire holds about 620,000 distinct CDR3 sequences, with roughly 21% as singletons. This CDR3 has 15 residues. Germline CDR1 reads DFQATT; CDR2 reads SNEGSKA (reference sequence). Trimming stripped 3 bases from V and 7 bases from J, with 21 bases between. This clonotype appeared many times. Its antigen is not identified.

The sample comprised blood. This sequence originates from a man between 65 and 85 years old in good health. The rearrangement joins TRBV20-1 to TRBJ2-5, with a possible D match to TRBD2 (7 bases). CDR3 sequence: CSASPAGRKGGTQYF. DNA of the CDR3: TGCAGTGCTAGTCCAGCGGGAAGGAAAGGGGGGACCCAGTACTTC.